The present entry profiles one TCR beta chain with its context. This CDR3 has 15 amino acids. Looked up from germline, CDR1 is MNHNY and CDR2 is SVGAGI (reference sequence). With 2 bases removed from V and 1 base from J, the gap between germline ends came to 11 bases. This record comes from a study of T cells of healthy individuals. TCRdb re-derived calls from the 5' RACE reads in MiXCR, one entry per CDR3 protein. The sample contains tens of thousands of distinct CDR3 sequences, 16% of which appear only once. The chain links TRBV6-6 to TRBJ2-5; D possibly corresponds to TRBD2 (5 bases). The receptor was derived from a human donor in good health. DNA of the CDR3: TGTGCCAGCAGTTACCTGGACTCCAGCCAAGAGACCCAGTACTTC. It codes for CASSYLDSSQETQYF.